This T cell receptor (beta chain) was profiled in a study of patients and donors after allogeneic stem cell transplantation. One entry per CDR3 protein, called by TCRdb with MiXCR from the RT-PCR reads. The sample carries 190,000 or so distinct CDR3 sequences, 38% recorded once. The CDR3 covers 14 residues. The V gene lost 0 bases and the J gene lost 10 bases, with 10 bases spanning the gap. From germline, CDR1 is SNHLY and CDR2 FYNNEI. The source material was blood, either unsorted or a sorted T cell fraction (not recorded which). This chain uses TRBV2 with TRBJ2-6, with a tentative D call TRBD2 (5 bases). The receptor comes from a human donor who was either an allogeneic HSCT recipient or a stem cell or donor lymphocyte infusion donor (not recorded which). It is not recorded whose cells these are; they may come from a transplant donor. The CDR3 DNA reads TGTGCCAGCAGTGAAGCGGGAGCCATAAACGTCCTGACTTTC. The encoded protein is CASSEAGAINVLTF.